The clone carrying this T cell receptor (beta chain) is labeled as medium-sized. Its specificity is unknown. This sample was taken from a study of OX40 agonist ivuxolimab in advanced cancers. The overall study: Eligibility admitted prior anti-PD-1, anti-PD-L1 or anti-CTLA-4 therapy; 30% to 40% had some. Study observations and caveats: On average, CD8+ T cells showed a greater number of expanded clones than CD4+.

Germline values: CDR1 SGDLS, CDR2 YYNGEE. CDR3 length: 14 amino acids. The junction had 6 bases not matched to a gene; V was cut back by 2 bases and J by 7 bases. Profiled with immunoSEQ multiplex PCR; TCRdb holds only in-frame clones, not every one. The sample yields some 33,000 clones, approximately 88% seen once. Source: CD4+ or CD8+ T cells sorted from blood, taken in a trial of the OX40 agonist ivuxolimab. This TCR was sampled from an adult with an advanced solid tumor such as melanoma, head and neck, liver or kidney cancer. V is TRBV9 and J is TRBJ1-2; TRBD1 matches 9 bases. CDR3 DNA: TGTGCCAGCAGCGTTGGGGACAGGGTGGGTGGCTACACCTTC. Amino acids: CASSVGDRVGGYTF.